This T cell receptor (beta chain) was obtained from a study of early T cells in non-severe SARS-CoV-2 infection. Study context: Bulk RNA from unsorted whole blood was sequenced; chains were unpaired.

General study results and limits: VDJdb matching, biased toward anti-spike CD8 responses, missed private and CD4 specificities.

Individual cDNA molecules carried attached unique molecular identifiers. TCRdb re-derived calls from the 5' RACE reads in MiXCR, one entry per CDR3 protein. Of around 99,000 distinct CDR3 sequences in the sample, more than 9.5% were seen once. This clonotype was detected only a few times. Its antigen is still unknown. Trimming took 6 bases from V and 4 from J; bases not matched to a gene: 6. The CDR3 runs to 15 residues. Looked up from germline, CDR1 is DFQATT and CDR2 is SNEGSKA (reference sequence). This chain uses TRBV20-1 with TRBJ2-1; 13 positions agree with TRBD2. The origin of this receptor is an adult who was a healthcare worker with PCR-confirmed SARS-CoV-2 infection or an uninfected control (not recorded which). Sequenced: whole blood. This CDR3 reads CSARTSGGPYNEQFF. CDR3 in DNA: TGCAGTGCGCGGACTAGCGGGGGCCCTTACAATGAGCAGTTCTTC.